One and the same sample provided the 18 T cell receptor beta chains below, sequenced in a study of blood T cell repertoires in COVID-19. Profiling relied on immunoSEQ multiplex PCR, and the TCRdb table lists in-frame clones only, not all of them. Here the sample spans about 170,000 clones, about 90% being singletons. Sequenced input: peripheral blood. The receptors were gathered from a woman between 55 and 75 years old with COVID-19, enrolled during active disease.

This chain links TRBV18 with TRBJ1-5; D uncertain. The CDR3 is 12 amino acids. Germline loops: CDR1 KGHSH, CDR2 LQKENI. The V gene lost 2 bases and the J gene lost 10 bases, with 9 bases spanning the gap. CDR3: CASSPGDLPQHF. In DNA form, the CDR3 reads TGTGCCAGCTCACCAGGAGACCTACCCCAGCATTTT.

The chain recombines TRBV4-3 with TRBJ1-1; 10 bases are shared with TRBD1. Germline assignment: CDR1 LGHNA and CDR2 YSLEER. The trim removed 4 bases at V and 1 base at J, leaving 3 bases unmatched. The CDR3 has 15 amino acids. CDR3 sequence reads: CASSPGQGPNTEAFF. The CDR3, as DNA: TGCGCCAGCAGCCCGGGACAGGGGCCGAACACTGAAGCTTTCTTT.

V and J are TRBV9 and TRBJ1-5, with D unclear. Germline CDR1 SGDLS, CDR2 YYNGEE. The ends were cut back, 3 bases at V and 6 bases at J, with 13 bases in the middle. The length of the CDR3 is 14 residues. CDR3 loop: CASSGGILGQPQHF. DNA for the CDR3: TGTGCCAGCAGCGGCGGGATATTAGGTCAGCCCCAGCATTTT.

The chain couples TRBV10-3 to TRBJ2-5, with 9 positions matching TRBD2. J lost 1 base, V lost 3 bases, and 6 bases had no gene match. From germline, CDR1 is ENHRY and CDR2 SYGVKD. This CDR3 has 16 residues. In DNA, the CDR3 is TGTGCCATCAGTGATCCGGGACTAGCTGCCCAAGAGACCCAGTACTTC. Encoded protein: CAISDPGLAAQETQYF.

The table lists this clone with a count of one. V is TRBV9 and J is TRBJ2-2; D gene uncertain. Germline V gives CDR1 SGDLS, CDR2 YYNGEE. CDR3 length equals 12 residues. V was clipped by 4 bases and J by 7 bases, with 8 bases between them. CDR3 protein: CASSLGGGELFF. Here the CDR3 DNA reads TGTGCCAGCAGCCTCGGCGGCGGGGAGCTGTTTTTT. The full variable domain, rest sourced from reference TRBV9 and TRBJ2-2, is DSGVTQTPKHLITATGQRVTLRCSPRSGDLSVYWYQQSLDQGLQFLIQYYNGEERAKGNILERFSAQQFPDLHSELNLSSLELGDSALYFCASSLGGGELFFGEGSRLTVL.

With respect to this clone: It is unclear where the CDR3 begins or ends on the DNA, so no DNA is shown, and the CDR3 is as TCRdb lists it. V gene TRBV11-2 combines with J gene TRBJ2-1; the table's D call TRBD1 went unverified against the DNA. Inclusive of both ends, the CDR3 amounts to 15 amino acids. Germline CDR1 reads SGHAT; CDR2 reads FQNNGV. Here the CDR3 reads CASSLVAGGAGTPFF.

This rearrangement joins TRBV7-6 to TRBJ2-3; TRBD2 matches 12 bases. Germline V gives CDR1 SGHVS, CDR2 FNYEAQ. Trimming at V came to 4 bases and at J to 1 base, leaving 9 bases not matched to a gene. CDR3 length: 18 residues. In nucleotides, the CDR3 is TGTGCCAGCAGCTATACGCCCCGGACTAGCGGGGGCACAGATACGCAGTATTTT. This translates into CASSYTPRTSGGTDTQYF. Full variable domain (remainder filled in from reference TRBV7-6 and TRBJ2-3): GAGVSQSPRYKVTKRGQDVALRCDPISGHVSLYWYRQALGQGPEFLTYFNYEAQQDKSGLPNDRFSAERPEGSISTLTIQRTEQRDSAMYRCASSYTPRTSGGTDTQYFGPGTRLTVL.

The chain links TRBV29-1 to TRBJ1-2, with D possibly matching TRBD1 (6 bases). Germline lookup yields CDR1 SQVTM and CDR2 ANQGSEA. The CDR3 spans 14 residues. V lost 3 bases, J lost 2 bases, and 13 bases lay in between. CDR3 sequence: CSVDGFGQNYGYTF. The DNA for the CDR3 is TGCAGCGTTGACGGGTTCGGACAGAACTATGGCTACACCTTC.

The chain is built from TRBV5-1 and TRBJ2-7, with TRBD2 matching over 11 bases. V lost 5 bases to trimming and J lost 2 bases; unmatched junction nucleotides: 6. CDR1 is SGHRS and CDR2 is YFSETQ in the germline V gene. This CDR3 is 15 amino acids long. Here the CDR3 DNA reads TGCGCCAGCAGTGCCGGGACTAGCGGTCCCTACGAGCAGTACTTC. Its translation: CASSAGTSGPYEQYF. Combining the CDR3 with reference TRBV5-1 and TRBJ2-7 gives the whole variable domain KAGVTQTPRYLIKTRGQQVTLSCSPISGHRSVSWYQQTPGQGLQFLFEYFSETQRNKGNFPGRFSGRQFSNSRSEMNVSTLELGDSALYLCASSAGTSGPYEQYFGPGTRLTVT.

V gene TRBV2 combines with J gene TRBJ2-1, with 10 bases fitting TRBD2. Germline trimming cut 4 bases from V and 2 bases from J; bases unmatched to any gene: 5. This CDR3 is 16 amino acids long. Germline V gene lookup returns CDR1 SNHLY and CDR2 FYNNEI. CDR3 loop: CASSVLLAGAYNEQFF. CDR3 coding DNA: TGTGCCAGCAGTGTCTTGCTAGCGGGAGCCTACAATGAGCAGTTCTTC.

The chain links TRBV29-1 to TRBJ1-2, with 7 bases fitting TRBD1. CDR3 length: 14 residues. J was trimmed by 0 bases and V by 6 bases; bases with no gene match: 7. CDR1 and CDR2 (germline): SQVTM, ANQGSEA. This chain's CDR3 is CSVAGTATNYGYTF. The CDR3 nucleotides are TGCAGCGTCGCCGGGACAGCCACTAACTATGGCTACACCTTC.

The rearrangement links TRBV5-1 to TRBJ2-3; perhaps TRBD2 as D (5 bases). This CDR3 has 14 amino acids. CDR1 and CDR2 (germline): SGHRS, YFSETQ. Trimming took 1 base from V and 5 from J, leaving 11 bases between them. The CDR3 protein is CASSLSGPGDTQYF. DNA for the CDR3: TGCGCCAGCAGCTTGAGCGGACCTGGAGATACGCAGTATTTT.

The V and J genes are TRBV29-1 and TRBJ2-7, with D unresolved. Germline loops: CDR1 SQVTM, CDR2 ANQGSEA. The V and J ends lost 4 bases and 6 bases respectively, with 19 bases between them. The CDR3 totals 14 residues. The CDR3 DNA reads TGCAGCGTTGTTAAAGGCGGTGGTTCCATCGAGCAGTACTTC. Translated: CSVVKGGGSIEQYF.

The chain carries TRBV7-9 and TRBJ1-4; possible D gene TRBD1, 6 bases. Deletions cut 1 base from V and 12 bases from J, with 12 bases between. The CDR3 is made up of 13 amino acids. Per germline, CDR1 SEHNR and CDR2 FQNEAQ (reference sequence). CDR3 nucleotide sequence: TGTGCCAGCAGCTTAGATCGCAGGGGAGAACTGTTTTTT. As protein: CASSLDRRGELFF.

The rearrangement uses TRBV30 and TRBJ2-7; 12 bases line up with TRBD2. CDR3 length: 15 residues. CDR1 and CDR2 (germline): GTSNPN, SVGIG (reference sequence). With 3 bases clipped from V and 1 base from J, the junction kept 4 bases outside the gene matches. CDR3 DNA sequence: TGTGCCTGGAGGCTTCTAGCGGGAGGGTCCTACGAGCAGTACTTC. Protein sequence: CAWRLLAGGSYEQYF.

V and J are TRBV29-1 and TRBJ2-7; 12 bases map to TRBD2. Germline CDR1 is SQVTM and CDR2 is ANQGSEA. The CDR3 covers 13 residues. After removal of 4 bases from V and 6 bases from J, the junction contained 4 bases not matched to a gene. CDR3 sequence: CSVGLAGGTEQYF. In DNA, the CDR3 is TGCAGCGTTGGTCTAGCGGGAGGGACCGAGCAGTACTTC.

The chain joins TRBV28 to TRBJ2-7; TRBD1 is a possible D gene (5 bases). CDR1 and CDR2 (germline): MDHEN, SYDVKM. Trimming took 1 base from V and 7 from J, leaving 17 bases between them. This CDR3 spans 15 amino acids. In DNA, the CDR3 is TGTGCCAGCAGTTTATCCAGGGTAGTGAGGTATGAGCAGTACTTC. Translation gives CASSLSRVVRYEQYF.

The chain carries TRBV13 and TRBJ2-6; D is perhaps TRBD2 (7 bases). The CDR3 contains 16 residues. CDR1 and CDR2 from the germline V gene are PRHDT and FYEKMQ (reference sequence). The V end was cut by 7 bases, the J end by 0 bases, with 13 bases between. The CDR3 bases are TGTGCCAGCACCCGGGGAGGGGGCTCTGGGGCCAACGTCCTGACTTTC. This encodes CASTRGGGSGANVLTF.